The clone carrying this TCR beta chain turned up a few times. As yet, its antigen is unknown. The data were taken from a study of blood T cells in healthy people across ages. A second PCR, run for roughly 7 to 11 cycles, used a sample-barcoded 5' primer plus a J-beta primer mix. TCRdb fed the 5' RACE reads into MiXCR, producing one record per CDR3 protein. The data hold some 730,000 distinct CDR3 sequences, with about a fifth observed a single time. The CDR3 contains 14 residues. V lost 1 base and J 1 base, leaving 7 bases between the germline ends. Germline values: CDR1 KGHSH, CDR2 LQKENI. Study-wide findings and caveats: Diversity estimates from one million T cells were considered underestimates. A strong correlation between TCR beta diversity and naive T cell percentage was seen. Naive CD4+ cell counts and diversity both ran higher in long-lived than in aged donors.

Each donor had about 9.6 milliliters of peripheral blood drawn. The TCR originated in a man aged 70 or older in good health. The chain combines TRBV18 with TRBJ1-1; D is unresolved. The sequencing sample was made of blood. The CDR3 is CASSPRSQNTEAFF. CDR3 coding DNA: TGTGCCAGCTCACCACGCAGTCAGAACACTGAAGCTTTCTTT.